This T cell receptor (beta chain) is drawn from a study of blood T cell repertoires in COVID-19. Study-wide background: T cells, B-cell-depleted T cells, or PBMCs supplied cDNA or gDNA.

This CDR3 has 14 amino acids. Germline V gene sequence: CDR1 SGHTA, CDR2 FQGNSA. The germline V and J ends were trimmed by 2 bases and 9 bases, with 11 bases remaining between them. In the original workflow: Reference gene primer amplification gave nucleated cell count estimates. Repertoires were generated with immunoSEQ multiplex PCR, while TCRdb's copy carries only in-frame clones and drops some. The DNA gave D and trimming, while V, J and clone size come from that table. This sample has 100,000 to 150,000 clones, with around three quarters found just once. This receptor was obtained from a man aged 35 to 55 with active or convalescent COVID-19. V and J are TRBV7-2 and TRBJ1-6, with a weak D call TRBD1 (5 bases). What was sequenced was peripheral blood. The CDR3 sequence is CASSLNGGSSPLHF. The DNA for the CDR3 is TGTGCCAGCAGCTTAAACGGGGGAAGTTCACCCCTCCACTTT.